This T cell receptor beta chain was retrieved from a study of blood T cell repertoires in COVID-19. This table comes from immunoSEQ multiplex PCR, and its TCRdb copy is limited to in-frame clones, with some not included. The profile covers fewer than 350,000 clones, with around 85% appearing a single time and approximately 7.9% taken by the ten largest. Germline V gene lookup returns CDR1 SGHRS and CDR2 YFSETQ. V was pared by 1 base and J by 7 bases, with 14 bases between. This CDR3 is 15 amino acids long. This clone was found once. The source of this sequence is a human donor in a cohort sampled during active COVID-19. Input material: peripheral blood. This chain uses TRBV5-1 with TRBJ1-4; TRBD1 might be the D (6 bases). This CDR3 reads CASSLTGQSLEKLFF. The DNA for the CDR3 is TGCGCCAGCAGCTTGACCGGACAGAGCCTTGAAAAACTGTTTTTT.